This T cell receptor (beta chain) was captured in a study of CD8 T cells in Susac syndrome. The study's findings and limits: The study recognized that its TCR sequencing and HLA analysis covered a relatively small number of individuals.

Remarks on this clonotype: Its cognate antigen is unknown.

Sequencing of TCR beta covered CD8+ and CD4+ T cells obtained from blood. The CD8+ and CD4+ T cells were negatively isolated, with the TEMRA cells enriched by FACS. With random hexamers, reverse transcription was performed on 0.5 to 1 ug of RNA. Multiplex PCR with immunoSEQ amplified the TCR beta CDR3 across 54 Vbeta and 13 Jbeta. TCRdb re-derived calls from the immunoSEQ multiplex PCR reads in MiXCR, one entry per CDR3 protein. The sample lists about 150,000 distinct CDR3 sequences, 95% to 96% occurring once. The CDR3 is 15 residues long. CDR1 and CDR2 (germline): DFQATT, SNEGSKA (reference sequence). V lost 6 bases and J lost 1, with 18 bases in between.

This TCR derives from a human donor with multiple sclerosis. The chain joins TRBV20-1 to TRBJ2-5; D is possibly TRBD2 (7 bases). The sequencing input was CD8+ T cells from PBMCs. CDR3 region: CSATSGDYAQETQYF. In DNA form, the CDR3 reads TGCAGTGCGACCTCAGGGGACTATGCCCAAGAGACCCAGTACTTC.